This passage covers 6 T cell receptor beta chains from one sample sequenced in a study of blood T cell repertoires in COVID-19. The repertoire was sequenced with immunoSEQ multiplex PCR; TCRdb's copy has only in-frame clones and lacks some. The sample gives about 200,000 clones, 80% to 90% of which show up once; 0.65% to 0.85% is in the top ten. The sequenced sample was peripheral blood. The receptor set was obtained from a man aged 40-55 years with acute or convalescent COVID-19.

This clone was recorded only once. The chain combines TRBV27 with TRBJ1-5; TRBD1 is a possible D gene (6 bases). The CDR3 is made up of 14 amino acids. Germline values: CDR1 MNHEY, CDR2 SMNVEV (reference sequence). V lost 4 bases and J lost 3, with 10 bases in between. The CDR3 loop is CASSSGQINQPQHF. CDR3 DNA sequence: TGTGCCAGCAGTTCGGGACAAATCAATCAGCCCCAGCATTTT.

The chain has TRBV4-3 and TRBJ1-4; D uncertain. CDR1 is LGHNA, CDR2 YSLEER, per germline. The ends were cut back, 4 bases at V and 6 bases at J, with 15 bases in the middle. The CDR3 contains 15 residues. Here the CDR3 DNA reads TGCGCCAGCAGCCGACGCAGGACCGGGGATGAAAAACTGTTTTTT. Amino acids: CASSRRRTGDEKLFF.

The V and J genes are TRBV30 and TRBJ1-2, with 10 bases matching TRBD1. V lost 4 bases to trimming and J lost 5 bases; unmatched junction nucleotides: 7. The germline CDR1 and CDR2 sequences are GTSNPN and SVGIG (reference sequence). The CDR3 contains 14 residues. CDR3 nucleotides: TGTGCCTGGAAGATGGTGGACAGGGGGTATGGCTACACCTTC. Translated: CAWKMVDRGYGYTF.

The genes are TRBV7-9 and TRBJ2-2; D remains unclear. V was cut by 2 bases and J by 1 base, with 5 bases left in between. The germline gives CDR1 SEHNR, CDR2 FQNEAQ (reference sequence). The CDR3 extends over 14 amino acids. The CDR3 reads CASSLQENTGELFF. The DNA for the CDR3 is TGTGCCAGCAGCTTACAGGAGAACACCGGGGAGCTGTTTTTT.

V gene TRBV28 combines with J gene TRBJ2-5; no reliable D call. This CDR3 has 12 residues. V shed 4 bases and J shed 5 bases, with 8 bases lying between them. Germline V gene data show CDR1 as MDHEN and CDR2 as SYDVKM. The CDR3 sequence is CASSSPGETQYF. Here the CDR3 DNA reads TGTGCCAGCAGTTCACCCGGGGAGACCCAGTACTTC.

The chain is built from TRBV10-3 and TRBJ1-1; D is possibly TRBD1 (5 bases). Trimming took off 6 bases at V and 7 bases at J, with 21 bases between the two ends. Germline V gene sequence: CDR1 ENHRY, CDR2 SYGVKD. The CDR3 covers 15 residues. CDR3 loop: CAISPFRGDRHEAFF. The CDR3 nucleotides read TGTGCCATCAGCCCCTTTAGGGGTGATCGTCATGAAGCTTTCTTT.